This TCR beta chain was identified in a study of graft-versus-host responses after intestinal transplantation. Overall study context: Anti-thymocyte globulin induction was given to all recipients, followed by tacrolimus and steroids for roughly 3 years.

The J segment lost 5 bases and the V segment lost 4 bases, leaving 8 bases of the junction unmatched. Germline V gene data show CDR1 as SGHNT and CDR2 as YYREEE (reference sequence). This CDR3 has 15 residues. The repertoire was sequenced with immunoSEQ multiplex PCR; TCRdb's copy has only in-frame clones and lacks some. This sample has roughly 29,000 clones, with more than 85% found just once. The V and J genes are TRBV5-4 and TRBJ2-7; 11 bases are a match to TRBD2. The sample here was PBMCs, taken about 65 days after intestinal transplant. The sequence was collected from a human patient who received an intestinal transplant, so some T cells may come from the graft donor. The CDR3 protein is CASSQTSGGLDEQYF. The CDR3 DNA reads as TGTGCCAGCAGCCAAACTAGCGGGGGTCTGGACGAGCAGTACTTC.